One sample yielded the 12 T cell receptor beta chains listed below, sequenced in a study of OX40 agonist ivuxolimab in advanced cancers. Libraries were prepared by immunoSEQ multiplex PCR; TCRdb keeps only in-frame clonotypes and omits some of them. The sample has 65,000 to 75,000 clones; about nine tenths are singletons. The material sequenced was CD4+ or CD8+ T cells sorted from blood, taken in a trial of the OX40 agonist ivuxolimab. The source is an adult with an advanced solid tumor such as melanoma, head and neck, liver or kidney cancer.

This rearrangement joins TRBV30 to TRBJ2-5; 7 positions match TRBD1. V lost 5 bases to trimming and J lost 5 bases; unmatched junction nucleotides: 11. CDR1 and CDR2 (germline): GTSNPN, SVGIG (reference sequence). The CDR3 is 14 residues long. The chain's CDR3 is CAWGDSGGSETQYF. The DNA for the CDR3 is TGTGCCTGGGGGGACAGTGGGGGCAGCGAGACCCAGTACTTC.

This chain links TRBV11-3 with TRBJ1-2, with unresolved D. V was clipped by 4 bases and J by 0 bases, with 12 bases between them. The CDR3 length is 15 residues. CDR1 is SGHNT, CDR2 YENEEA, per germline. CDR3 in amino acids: CASSYLTEPNYGYTF. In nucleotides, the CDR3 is TGTGCCAGCAGCTACCTCACGGAACCTAACTATGGCTACACCTTC.

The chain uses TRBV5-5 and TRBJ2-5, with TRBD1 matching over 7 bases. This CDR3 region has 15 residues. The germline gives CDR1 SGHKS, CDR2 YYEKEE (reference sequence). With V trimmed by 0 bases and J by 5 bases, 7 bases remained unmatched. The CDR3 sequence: CASSLDRGSRETQYF. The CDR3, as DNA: TGTGCCAGCAGCTTGGACAGGGGCTCTCGGGAGACCCAGTACTTC.

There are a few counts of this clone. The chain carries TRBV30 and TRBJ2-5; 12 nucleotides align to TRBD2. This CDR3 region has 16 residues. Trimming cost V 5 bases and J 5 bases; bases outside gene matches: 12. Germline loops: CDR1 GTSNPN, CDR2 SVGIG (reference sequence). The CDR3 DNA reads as TGTGCCTGGGGGGGGGCGACTAGCGGGAGCCGGGAGACCCAGTACTTC. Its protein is CAWGGATSGSRETQYF.

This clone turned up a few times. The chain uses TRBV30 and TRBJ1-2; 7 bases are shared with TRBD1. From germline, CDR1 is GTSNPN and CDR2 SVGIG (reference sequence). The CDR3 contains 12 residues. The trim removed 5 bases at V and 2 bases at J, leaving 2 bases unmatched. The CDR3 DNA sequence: TGTGCCTGGCAGGGACAGAACTATGGCTACACCTTC. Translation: CAWQGQNYGYTF.

CDR3 bases: TGCGCCAGCAGCTTCGGGACAGGGGGGCCGTACCAAGAGACCCAGTACTTC. Translated: CASSFGTGGPYQETQYF. This chain joins TRBV5-1 and TRBJ2-5; 11 bases line up with TRBD1. Germline V gene sequence: CDR1 SGHRS, CDR2 YFSETQ. This CDR3 region has 17 residues. The V segment lost 2 bases and the J segment 0 bases; nucleotides outside the gene matches: 6.

The DNA of the CDR3 is TGCGCCAGCAGATTTGGACAGGACCCCACAGATACGCAGTATTTT. This gives the protein CASRFGQDPTDTQYF. This chain joins TRBV5-1 and TRBJ2-3; 7 bases match TRBD1. V lost 5 bases and J lost 2; bases outside the gene matches: 8. The CDR3 is 15 residues long. Germline-derived CDR1 and CDR2 are SGHRS and YFSETQ.

CDR3 amino acids: CSVELRARVTEAFF. The DNA for the CDR3 is TGCAGCGTTGAGCTGAGAGCCCGAGTCACTGAAGCTTTCTTT. This chain joins TRBV29-1 and TRBJ1-1; no clear D gene. Germline loops: CDR1 SQVTM, CDR2 ANQGSEA. CDR3 length equals 14 residues. The ends were cut back, 3 bases at V and 4 bases at J, with 15 bases in the middle.

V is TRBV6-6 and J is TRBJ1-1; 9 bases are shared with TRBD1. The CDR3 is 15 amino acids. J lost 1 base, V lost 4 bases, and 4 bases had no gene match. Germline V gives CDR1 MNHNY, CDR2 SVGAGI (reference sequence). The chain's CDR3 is CASSSWTGANTEAFF. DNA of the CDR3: TGTGCCAGCAGTTCCTGGACAGGGGCGAACACTGAAGCTTTCTTT.

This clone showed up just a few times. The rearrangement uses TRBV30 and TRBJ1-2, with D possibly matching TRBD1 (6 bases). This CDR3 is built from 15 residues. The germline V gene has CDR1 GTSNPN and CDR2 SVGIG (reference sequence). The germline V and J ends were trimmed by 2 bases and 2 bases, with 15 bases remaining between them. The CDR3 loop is CAWSTGGGLNYGYTF. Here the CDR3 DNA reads TGTGCCTGGAGTACCGGGGGGGGGCTCAACTATGGCTACACCTTC.

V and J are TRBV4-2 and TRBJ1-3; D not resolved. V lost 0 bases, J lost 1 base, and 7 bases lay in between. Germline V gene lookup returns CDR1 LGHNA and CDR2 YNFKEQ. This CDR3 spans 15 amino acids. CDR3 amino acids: CASSQEEGSGNTIYF. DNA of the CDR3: TGTGCCAGCAGCCAAGAAGAAGGGTCTGGAAACACCATATATTTT.

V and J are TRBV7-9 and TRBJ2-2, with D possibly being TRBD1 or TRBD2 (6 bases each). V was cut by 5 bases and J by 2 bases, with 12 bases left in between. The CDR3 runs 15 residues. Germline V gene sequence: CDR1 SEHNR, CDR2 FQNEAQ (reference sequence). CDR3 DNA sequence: TGTGCCAGCAGCAAGGGGGGATCCAACACCGGGGAGCTGTTTTTT. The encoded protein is CASSKGGSNTGELFF.